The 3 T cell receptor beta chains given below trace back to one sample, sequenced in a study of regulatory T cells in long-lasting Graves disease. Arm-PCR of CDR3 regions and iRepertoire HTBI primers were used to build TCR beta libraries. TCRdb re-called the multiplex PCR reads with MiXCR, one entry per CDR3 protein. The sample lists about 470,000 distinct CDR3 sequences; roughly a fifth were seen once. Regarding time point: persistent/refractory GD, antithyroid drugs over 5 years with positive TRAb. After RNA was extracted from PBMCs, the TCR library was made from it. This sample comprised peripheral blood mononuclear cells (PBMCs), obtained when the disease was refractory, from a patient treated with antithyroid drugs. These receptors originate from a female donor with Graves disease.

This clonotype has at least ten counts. For the CDR3, the DNA is TGTGCCAGCAGAGCGCTGGACTCCTATTCTGGAAACACCATATATTTT. It codes for CASRALDSYSGNTIYF. The chain joins TRBV12-3 or TRBV12-4 to TRBJ1-3; D gene unclear. Trimming left V 6 bases short and J 1 base short, with 16 bases between. The CDR3 runs to 16 residues.

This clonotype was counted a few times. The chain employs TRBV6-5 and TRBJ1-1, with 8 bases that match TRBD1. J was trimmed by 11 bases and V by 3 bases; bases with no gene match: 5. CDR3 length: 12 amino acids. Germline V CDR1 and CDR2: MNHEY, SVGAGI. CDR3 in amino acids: CASSYRAGGAFF. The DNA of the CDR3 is TGTGCCAGCAGTTATCGCGCAGGGGGCGCTTTCTTT.

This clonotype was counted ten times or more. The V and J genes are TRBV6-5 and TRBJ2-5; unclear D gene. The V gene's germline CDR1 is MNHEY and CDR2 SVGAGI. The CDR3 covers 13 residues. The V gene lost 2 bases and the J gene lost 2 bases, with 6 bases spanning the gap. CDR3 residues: CASSYGAQETQYF. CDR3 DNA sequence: TGTGCCAGCAGTTACGGTGCGCAAGAGACCCAGTACTTC.